This T cell receptor (beta chain) emerged from a study of identical twins. Regarding the study as a whole: Models underestimated TCR alpha sharing (out-of-frame) in monozygotic twins. The study reached conclusions through statistical analysis that was cross-sectional, not following the same donors.

As for this clonotype: Its antigen is not identified.

The CDR3 sequence is 13 residues long. The V end lost 3 bases, the J end lost 4 bases, and 10 bases lay between the germline ends. Germline CDR1 reads SGHAT; CDR2 reads FQNNGV. TCRdb ran MiXCR on the 5' RACE reads and lists one entry per CDR3 protein. This sample yields approximately 1.8 million distinct CDR3 sequences, of which more than 30% are seen a single time; 0.25% to 0.3% belongs to the top ten. This TCR was sampled from a newborn girl in good health. The chain joins TRBV11-2 to TRBJ2-7, with unresolved D. The sample taken for sequencing was cord blood. This CDR3 reads CASSFVPVYEQYF. CDR3 bases: TGTGCCAGCAGCTTTGTGCCGGTATACGAGCAGTACTTC.